One sample yielded the 8 T cell receptor beta chains listed below, sequenced in a study of tumor-infiltrating lymphocytes in primary liver carcinoma. The source of the blood RNA was unsorted whole blood, and germline DNA was extracted as well. TCR beta cDNA came from about 0.45 ug total RNA, primed with a constant-region primer. Libraries covering TCR beta were generated through three nested multiplex PCR rounds (using a slightly modified ARM-PCR). The study ran its first two PCR rounds for roughly 9 cycles each, using TRBV1-TRBV30 forward primers and a C-beta reverse primer. MiXCR, applied by TCRdb to the multiplex PCR reads, yields one record per CDR3 protein. Among fewer than 350,000 distinct CDR3 sequences listed, over 55% were seen once. Sequenced sample: peripheral blood. The receptors come from a man aged 35-49 years with primary liver carcinoma and hepatitis B virus infection.

Notes on this clonotype: A read error is possible here, since a much larger clone lies one base away. The CDR3 nucleotides are TGTGCCATCAGTATTGGGGCAGATACGCAGTATTTT. This sequence encodes CAISIGADTQYF. V usage is TRBV10-3 and J usage is TRBJ2-3, with D unresolved. Trimming stripped 5 bases from V and 4 bases from J, with 7 bases between. The CDR3 runs 12 residues. Germline V gene data show CDR1 as ENHRY and CDR2 as SYGVKD.

About this clonotype: The junction departs from germline at one end; a sequencing error may be responsible. The genes are TRBV10-3 and TRBJ2-6, with TRBD1 as a possible D gene (5 bases). The CDR3 length is 16 residues. Per the germline V gene, CDR1 is ENHRY and CDR2 is SYGVKD. The CDR3: CAISVGHLAGANVLSF. The CDR3 DNA is TGTGCCATCAGTGTAGGACATCTGGCTGGGGCCAACGTCCTGAGTTTC.

In regard to this clonotype: Given a much more abundant clone one base away, this may be a read error. The chain couples TRBV12-3 or TRBV12-4 to TRBJ1-5; 7 bases are a match to TRBD1. The ends lost 5 bases at V and 5 bases at J; junction bases unmatched: 6. The CDR3 is 14 amino acids. CDR3 loop: CASSLGTGDQPQHF. The CDR3 DNA is TGTGCCAGCAGTCTCGGCACAGGGGATCAGCCCCAGCATTTT.

This clonotype occurred a few times. V and J are TRBV5-1 and TRBJ2-1; 7 bases match TRBD2. The J segment lost 0 bases and the V segment lost 4 bases, leaving 4 bases of the junction unmatched. The CDR3 spans 15 residues. Germline V gives CDR1 SGHRS, CDR2 YFSETQ. In nucleotides, the CDR3 is TGCGCCAGCAGCGATGGGGGGGTCTCCTACAATGAGCAGTTCTTC. Its translation is CASSDGGVSYNEQFF.

The V gene is TRBV29-1, the J gene TRBJ1-4; no clear D gene. The CDR3 totals 12 residues. Germline CDR1 and CDR2: SQVTM and ANQGSEA. V lost 5 bases to trimming and J lost 9 bases, with 13 bases between them. For the CDR3, the DNA is TGCAGCGTTTTGTTATTCGGACAAAAACTGTTTTTT. This gives the protein CSVLLFGQKLFF. Full variable domain (rest looked up from reference TRBV29-1 and TRBJ1-4): SAVISQKPSRDICQRGTSLTIQCQVDSQVTMMFWYRQQPGQSLTLIATANQGSEATYESGFVIDKFPISRPNLTFSTLTVSNMSPEDSSIYLCSVLLFGQKLFFGSGTQLSVL.

In its sample, this clonotype was seen once. The CDR3 carries no conserved terminal phenylalanine or tryptophan, so it likely arises from a read error. CDR3 nucleotides: TGTGCCAGCAGCTCCTTGGGGGCGGGAGGCGTGGGGGAGCAGTACTTA. This codes for CASSSLGAGGVGEQYL. The chain combines TRBV11-2 with TRBJ2-7; 8 bases are a match to TRBD2. V gave up 4 bases and J gave up 7 bases; unmatched junction bases: 15. This CDR3 spans 16 amino acids. Germline V CDR1 and CDR2: SGHAT, FQNNGV.

Of note for this clonotype: Possible read error: a much larger clone is one base away. The V and J genes are TRBV6-6 and TRBJ2-4, with 9 bases aligning to TRBD1. J lost 0 bases, V lost 4 bases, and 28 bases had no gene match. This CDR3 contains 24 residues. The germline CDR1 and CDR2 sequences are MNHNY and SVGAGI (reference sequence). CDR3 in amino acids: CASSLPLRTGEAGARDEAKNIQYF. The CDR3 DNA reads TGTGCCAGCAGTTTGCCCCTCAGGACAGGGGAGGCGGGTGCGCGGGATGAAGCCAAAAACATTCAGTACTTC.

A remark on this clonotype: This may come from a read error, since a much larger clone is one base off. Lacking the conserved final phenylalanine or tryptophan, this CDR3 likely reflects a read error. For the CDR3, the DNA is TGTGCCAGCAGTGCCCGGGGGATGGCAAATCAGCCCCAGCATTCT. Encoded protein: CASSARGMANQPQHS. The V call is TRBV6-1, the J call TRBJ1-5; the D gene is possibly TRBD1 (5 bases). CDR3 length: 15 amino acids. Looked up from germline, CDR1 is MNHNS and CDR2 is SASEGT. Trimming stripped 4 bases from V and 4 bases from J, with 14 bases between.